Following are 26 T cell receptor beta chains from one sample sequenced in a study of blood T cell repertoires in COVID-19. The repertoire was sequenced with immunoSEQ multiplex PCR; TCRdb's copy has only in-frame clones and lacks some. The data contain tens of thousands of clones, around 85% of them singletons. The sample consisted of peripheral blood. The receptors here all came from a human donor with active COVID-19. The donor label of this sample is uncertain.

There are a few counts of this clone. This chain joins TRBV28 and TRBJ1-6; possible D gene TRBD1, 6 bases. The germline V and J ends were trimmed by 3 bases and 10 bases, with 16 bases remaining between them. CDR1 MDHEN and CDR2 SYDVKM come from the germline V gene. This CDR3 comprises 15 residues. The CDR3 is CASSLPGQVSSPLHF. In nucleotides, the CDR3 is TGTGCCAGCAGTTTGCCGGGACAAGTTTCCTCACCCCTCCACTTT.

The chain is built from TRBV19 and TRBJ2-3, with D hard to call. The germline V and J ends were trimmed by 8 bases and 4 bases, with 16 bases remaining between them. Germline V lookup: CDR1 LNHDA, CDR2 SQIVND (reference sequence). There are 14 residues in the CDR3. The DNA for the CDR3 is TGTGCCAGTGCCCCCGTCTCGGTCCCAGATACGCAGTATTTT. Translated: CASAPVSVPDTQYF.

The CDR3 protein is CSAESGDTQYF. The DNA of the CDR3 is TGCAGTGCTGAAAGCGGAGATACGCAGTATTTT. The gene calls are TRBV20-1 and TRBJ2-3, with D tentatively TRBD2 (5 bases). The germline CDR1 and CDR2 sequences are DFQATT and SNEGSKA (reference sequence). This CDR3 has 11 residues. V was shortened by 5 bases and J by 5 bases, with 8 bases between the two germline ends.

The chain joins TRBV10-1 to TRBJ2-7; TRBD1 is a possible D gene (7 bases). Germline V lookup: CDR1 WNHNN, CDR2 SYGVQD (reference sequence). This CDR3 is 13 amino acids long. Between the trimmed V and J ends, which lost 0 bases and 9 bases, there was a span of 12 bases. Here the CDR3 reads CASSESRRDRQYF. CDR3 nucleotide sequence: TGCGCCAGCAGTGAGTCTAGGAGGGACAGGCAGTACTTC.

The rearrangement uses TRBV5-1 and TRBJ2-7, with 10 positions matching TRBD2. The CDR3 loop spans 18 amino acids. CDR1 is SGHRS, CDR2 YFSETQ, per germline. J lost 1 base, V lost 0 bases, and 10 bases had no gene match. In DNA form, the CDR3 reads TGCGCCAGCAGCTTGGGCGAGGTGGGAGCGGGAGGGTCCTACGAGCAGTACTTC. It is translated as CASSLGEVGAGGSYEQYF.

CDR3 loop: CASSEGPGRYEQYF. The CDR3 coding sequence is TGTGCCAGCAGCGAAGGGCCCGGGAGGTACGAGCAGTACTTC. The J gene is TRBJ2-7, the V gene TRBV7-3, with 7 nucleotides matching TRBD2. Germline CDR1 reads SGHTA; CDR2 reads FQGTGA. Unmatched junction bases numbered 8, after V lost 5 bases and J lost 4 bases. CDR3 length: 14 amino acids. Using reference TRBV7-3 and TRBJ2-7 for the parts outside the CDR3, the full variable domain is GAGVSQTPSNKVTEKGKYVELRCDPISGHTALYWYRQSLGQGPEFLIYFQGTGAADDSGLPNDRFFAVRPEGSVSTLKIQRTERGDSAVYLCASSEGPGRYEQYFGPGTRLTVT.

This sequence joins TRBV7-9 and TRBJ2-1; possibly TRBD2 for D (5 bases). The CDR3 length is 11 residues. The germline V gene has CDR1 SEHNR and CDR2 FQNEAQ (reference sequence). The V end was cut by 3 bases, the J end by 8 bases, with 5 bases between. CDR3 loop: CASSFGDEQFF. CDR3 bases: TGTGCCAGCAGCTTCGGGGATGAGCAGTTCTTC.

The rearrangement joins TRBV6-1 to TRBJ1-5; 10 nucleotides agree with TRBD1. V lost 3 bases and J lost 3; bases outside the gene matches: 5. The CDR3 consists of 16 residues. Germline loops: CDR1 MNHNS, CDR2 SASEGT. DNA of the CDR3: TGTGCCAGCAGTGAGCCGGGACAGGGGCTCAATCAGCCCCAGCATTTT. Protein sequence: CASSEPGQGLNQPQHF.

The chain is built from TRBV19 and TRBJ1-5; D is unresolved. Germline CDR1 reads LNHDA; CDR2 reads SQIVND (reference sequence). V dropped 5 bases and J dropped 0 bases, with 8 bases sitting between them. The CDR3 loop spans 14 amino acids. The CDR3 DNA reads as TGTGCCAGTAGTGACGGGTATAGCAATCAGCCCCAGCATTTT. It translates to CASSDGYSNQPQHF.

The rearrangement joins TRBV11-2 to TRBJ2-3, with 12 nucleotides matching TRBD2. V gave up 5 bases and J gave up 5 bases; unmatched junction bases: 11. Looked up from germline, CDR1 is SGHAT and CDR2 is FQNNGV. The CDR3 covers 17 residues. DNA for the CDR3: TGTGCCAGCAGCCTCCCGCCTAGCGGGGGGGGAGGAGATACGCAGTATTTT. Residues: CASSLPPSGGGGDTQYF.

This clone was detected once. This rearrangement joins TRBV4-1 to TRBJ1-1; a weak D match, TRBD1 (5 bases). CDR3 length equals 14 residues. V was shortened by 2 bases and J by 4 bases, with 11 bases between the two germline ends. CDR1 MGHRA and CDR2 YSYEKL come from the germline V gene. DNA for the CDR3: TGCGCCAGCAGCCAAATTAGGGGCGGCACTGAAGCTTTCTTT. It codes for CASSQIRGGTEAFF.

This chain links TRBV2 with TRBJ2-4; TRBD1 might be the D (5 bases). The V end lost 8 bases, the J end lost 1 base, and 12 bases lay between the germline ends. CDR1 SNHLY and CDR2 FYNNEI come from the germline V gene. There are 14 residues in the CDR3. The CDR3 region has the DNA TGTGCCAGCTCAACCCAGGGTGCCAAAAACATTCAGTACTTC. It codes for CASSTQGAKNIQYF.

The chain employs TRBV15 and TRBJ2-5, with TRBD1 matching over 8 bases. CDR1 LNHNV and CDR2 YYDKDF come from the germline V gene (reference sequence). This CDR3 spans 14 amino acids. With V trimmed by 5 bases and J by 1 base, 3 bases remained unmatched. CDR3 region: CATSWTGPQETQYF. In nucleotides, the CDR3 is TGTGCCACCAGCTGGACAGGGCCCCAAGAGACCCAGTACTTC.

Written as DNA, the CDR3 is TGCGCCAGCAGCCAATCCGGTAGCTCCTACAATGAGCAGTTCTTC. Its translation is CASSQSGSSYNEQFF. The chain couples TRBV4-3 to TRBJ2-1; D is unresolved. V lost 2 bases and J 0 bases, leaving 8 bases between the germline ends. The CDR3 runs 15 residues. Germline V CDR1 and CDR2: LGHNA, YSLEER.

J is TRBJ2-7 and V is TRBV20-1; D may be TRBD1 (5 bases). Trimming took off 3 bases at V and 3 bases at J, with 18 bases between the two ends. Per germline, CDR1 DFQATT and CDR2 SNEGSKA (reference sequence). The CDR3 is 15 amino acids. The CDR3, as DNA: TGCAGTGCTAGTAGGTCCGTCGCAGGGCGCTACGAGCAGTACTTC. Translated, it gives CSASRSVAGRYEQYF.

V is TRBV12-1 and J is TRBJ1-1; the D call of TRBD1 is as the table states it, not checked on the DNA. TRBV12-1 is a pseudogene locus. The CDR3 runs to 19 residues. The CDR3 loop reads CASSSDIPRGHLVNTEAFF. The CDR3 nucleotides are TGTGCCAGCAGCTCTGACATACCCAGGGGGCATTTAGTCAACACTGAAGCTTTCTTT.

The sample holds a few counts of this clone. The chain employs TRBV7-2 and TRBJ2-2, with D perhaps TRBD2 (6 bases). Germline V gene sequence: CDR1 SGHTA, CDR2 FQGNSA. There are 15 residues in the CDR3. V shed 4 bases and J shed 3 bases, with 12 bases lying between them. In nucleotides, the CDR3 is TGTGCCAGCAGCTCCCGGCGGGATTACACCGGGGAGCTGTTTTTT. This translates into CASSSRRDYTGELFF.

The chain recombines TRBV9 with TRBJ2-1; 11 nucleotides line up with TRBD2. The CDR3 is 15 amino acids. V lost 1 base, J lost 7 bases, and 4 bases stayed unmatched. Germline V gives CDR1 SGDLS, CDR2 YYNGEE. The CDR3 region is CASSVIAGGRNEQFF. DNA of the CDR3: TGTGCCAGCAGCGTAATAGCGGGGGGGCGTAATGAGCAGTTCTTC.

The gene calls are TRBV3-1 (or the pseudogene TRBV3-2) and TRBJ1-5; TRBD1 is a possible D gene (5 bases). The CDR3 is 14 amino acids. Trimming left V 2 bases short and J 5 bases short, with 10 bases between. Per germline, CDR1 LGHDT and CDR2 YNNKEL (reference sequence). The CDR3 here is CASSQRRDYQPQHF. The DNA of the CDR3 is TGTGCCAGCAGCCAAAGGAGGGACTATCAGCCCCAGCATTTT.

The CDR3 is CASSLGDLQGPGYTF. In nucleotides, the CDR3 is TGTGCCAGCAGCTTAGGGGACTTACAGGGGCCGGGCTACACCTTC. The genes are TRBV7-9 and TRBJ1-2; TRBD1 matches 7 bases. V shed 1 base and J 8 bases; nucleotides not matched to a gene: 10. The CDR3 extends over 15 amino acids. In germline, CDR1 is SEHNR, CDR2 FQNEAQ (reference sequence).

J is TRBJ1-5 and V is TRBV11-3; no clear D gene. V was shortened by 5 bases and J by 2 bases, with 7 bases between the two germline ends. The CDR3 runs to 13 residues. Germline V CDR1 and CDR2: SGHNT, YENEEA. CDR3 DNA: TGTGCCAGCAGCCCCGGGGGCAATCAGCCCCAGCATTTT. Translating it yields CASSPGGNQPQHF.

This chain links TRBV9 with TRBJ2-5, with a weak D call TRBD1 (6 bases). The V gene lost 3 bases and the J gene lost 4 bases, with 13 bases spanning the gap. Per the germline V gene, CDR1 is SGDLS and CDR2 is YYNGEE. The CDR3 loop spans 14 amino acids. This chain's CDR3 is CASSAPTGAETQYF. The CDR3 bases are TGTGCCAGCAGCGCCCCGACAGGAGCAGAGACCCAGTACTTC.

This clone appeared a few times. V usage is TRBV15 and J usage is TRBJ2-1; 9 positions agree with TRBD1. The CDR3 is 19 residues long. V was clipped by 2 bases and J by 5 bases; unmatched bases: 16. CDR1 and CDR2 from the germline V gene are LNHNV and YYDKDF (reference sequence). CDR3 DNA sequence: TGTGCCACCAGCAGACCCGCAGCATGGGGACAGGGAATGCACAATGAGCAGTTCTTC. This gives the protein CATSRPAAWGQGMHNEQFF.

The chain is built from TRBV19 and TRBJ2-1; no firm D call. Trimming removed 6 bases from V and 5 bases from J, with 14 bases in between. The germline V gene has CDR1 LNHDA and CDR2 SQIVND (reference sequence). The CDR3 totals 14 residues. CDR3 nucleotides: TGTGCCAGTAGCCCAGGCCGCGCAAACAATGAGCAGTTCTTC. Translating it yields CASSPGRANNEQFF.

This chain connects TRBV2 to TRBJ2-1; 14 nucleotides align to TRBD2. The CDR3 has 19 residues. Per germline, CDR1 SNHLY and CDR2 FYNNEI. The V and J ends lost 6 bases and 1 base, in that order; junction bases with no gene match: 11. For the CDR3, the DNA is TGTGCCAGCAGCACCTCCGGGACTAGCGGGAGTGGGTCCTACAATGAGCAGTTCTTC. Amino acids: CASSTSGTSGSGSYNEQFF.

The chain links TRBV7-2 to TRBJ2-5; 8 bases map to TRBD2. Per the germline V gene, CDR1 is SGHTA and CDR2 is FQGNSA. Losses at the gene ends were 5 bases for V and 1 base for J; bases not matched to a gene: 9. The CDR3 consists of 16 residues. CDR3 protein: CASSLGLAGFQETQYF. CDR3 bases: TGTGCCAGCAGCCTAGGACTAGCAGGCTTCCAAGAGACCCAGTACTTC.